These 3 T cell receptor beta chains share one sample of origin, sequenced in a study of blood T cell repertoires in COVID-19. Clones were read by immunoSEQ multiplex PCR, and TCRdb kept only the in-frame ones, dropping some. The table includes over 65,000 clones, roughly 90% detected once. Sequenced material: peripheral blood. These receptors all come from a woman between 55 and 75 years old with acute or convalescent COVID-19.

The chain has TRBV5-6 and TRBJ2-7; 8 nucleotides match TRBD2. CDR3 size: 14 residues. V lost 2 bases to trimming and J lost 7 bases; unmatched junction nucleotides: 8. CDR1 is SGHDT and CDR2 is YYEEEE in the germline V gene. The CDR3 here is CASSFTGGPEEQYV. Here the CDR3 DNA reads TGTGCCAGCAGCTTTACGGGAGGGCCAGAGGAGCAGTACGTC.

The CDR3 region has the DNA TGTGCCAGTAGTAGTCTAAGACAGGGGAATAGCAATCAGCCCCAGCATTTT. Encoded protein: CASSSLRQGNSNQPQHF. This chain uses TRBV19 with TRBJ1-5, with TRBD1 matching over 8 bases. Germline-derived CDR1 and CDR2 are LNHDA and SQIVND (reference sequence). The junction had 8 bases not matched to a gene; V was cut back by 4 bases and J by 0 bases. This CDR3 region has 17 residues.

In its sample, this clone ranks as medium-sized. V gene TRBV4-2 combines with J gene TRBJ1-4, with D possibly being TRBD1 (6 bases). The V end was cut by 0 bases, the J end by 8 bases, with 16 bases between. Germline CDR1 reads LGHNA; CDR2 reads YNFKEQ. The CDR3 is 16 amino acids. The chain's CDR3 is CASSQDTGGASEKLFF. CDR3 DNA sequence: TGTGCCAGCAGCCAAGATACGGGGGGCGCGAGCGAAAAACTGTTTTTT.